This is a list of T cell receptor beta chains from one sample in a study of blood T cells in healthy people across ages. Each CDR3 protein gets one entry after TCRdb re-called the 5' RACE reads with MiXCR. Counted here are 1,800,000 or so distinct CDR3 sequences, roughly 43% occurring once; the ten biggest clones make up around 23%. Sequencing was performed on blood. The receptors originated from a human donor in good health. Each CDR3 is given with its conserved first and last residue. D genes are given only for firm matches. Size is stated for part of the rows, as once, few or many counts, or as a class when the clone is expanded.

>TRBJ1-2|-|-|TRBV28
CASSFSGRNSYTF
TGTGCCAGCAGTTTCTCGGGACGGAACAGCTACACCTTC
>TRBJ2-7|few|-|TRBV2
CASSSAERIEQYF
TGTGCCAGCAGTTCGGCAGAACGGATCGAGCAGTACTTC
>TRBJ1-6|-|-|TRBV12-3/TRBV12-4
CASSLRLGYSPLHF
TGTGCCAGCAGTTTGCGGTTAGGGTATTCACCCCTCCACTTT
>TRBJ1-3|many|-|TRBV7-9
CASSFSGNTIYF
TGTGCCAGCAGTTTTTCTGGAAACACCATATATTTT
>TRBJ2-7|-|-|TRBV4-3
CASSQALGRYEQYF
TGCGCCAGCAGCCAAGCTCTGGGCCGGTACGAGCAGTACTTC
>TRBJ2-1|-|-|TRBV13
CASSLVGTYEQFF
TGTGCCAGCAGTTTAGTAGGGACCTACGAGCAGTTCTTC
>TRBJ2-5|-|-|TRBV7-9
CASSRRTSGAKTQYF
TGTGCCAGCAGCCGAAGGACATCCGGCGCAAAGACCCAGTACTTC
>TRBJ2-1|-|-|TRBV4-3
CASSQVDPDNKQFF
TGCGCCAGCAGCCAAGTCGATCCGGACAATAAGCAGTTCTTC
>TRBJ2-1|once|-|TRBV6-1
CASKSQGGGGGSYNEQFF
TGTGCCAGCAAATCTCAGGGAGGTGGGGGCGGGTCCTACAATGAGCAGTTCTTC
>TRBJ1-5|once|TRBD1|TRBV6-5
CASRYTGTGDPPQHF
TGTGCCAGCAGATATACCGGGACAGGAGATCCGCCCCAGCATTTT
>TRBJ2-7|-|TRBD2|TRBV20-1
CSARTGGPYEQYF
TGCAGTGCTAGAACGGGGGGGCCATACGAGCAGTACTTC
>TRBJ2-2|-|-|TRBV7-9
CASSPRQTPETGELFF
TGTGCCAGCAGCCCCCGACAGACCCCGGAGACCGGGGAGCTGTTTTTT
>TRBJ2-1|few|-|TRBV12-5
CASGLADVGLDNEQFF
TGTGCTAGTGGTTTGGCCGACGTAGGGCTGGACAATGAGCAGTTCTTC
>TRBJ1-4|few|-|TRBV28
CASQTENEKLFF
TGTGCCAGCCAGACAGAAAATGAAAAACTGTTTTTT
>TRBJ2-1|few|-|TRBV7-9
CASSPDGGPSYNEQFF
TGTGCCAGCAGCCCGGACGGGGGACCCTCCTACAATGAGCAGTTCTTC
>TRBJ2-3|few|TRBD2|TRBV9
CASTPTWGGSDTQYF
TGTGCCAGCACCCCCACATGGGGAGGGTCAGATACGCAGTATTTT
>TRBJ2-3|few|TRBD2|TRBV4-3
CASSQRSGDTQYF
TGCGCCAGCAGCCAACGTAGCGGGGATACGCAGTATTTT
>TRBJ2-3|-|TRBD2|TRBV25-1
CASSALAGASTDTQYF
TGTGCCAGCAGTGCACTAGCGGGGGCTAGCACAGATACGCAGTATTTT
>TRBJ1-2|-|TRBD1|TRBV19
CASSPDSTGMGGYTF
TGTGCCAGTAGTCCGGACTCGACAGGGATGGGTGGCTACACCTTC
>TRBJ2-7|-|-|TRBV11-2
CASSPGGGFSYEQYF
TGTGCCAGCAGCCCGGGCGGAGGGTTTTCCTACGAGCAGTACTTC
>TRBJ2-1|-|TRBD2|TRBV6-2/TRBV6-3
CASSYWIGGAKLNEQFF
TGTGCCAGCAGTTACTGGATCGGGGGGGCGAAGTTAAATGAGCAGTTCTTC
>TRBJ1-6|-|-|TRBV14
CASSQFSGDNSPLHF
TGTGCCAGCAGCCAATTTTCAGGGGACAATTCACCCCTCCACTTT
>TRBJ1-6|-|TRBD1|TRBV4-3
CASSQDEDRASPLHF
TGCGCCAGCAGCCAAGATGAGGACAGGGCTTCACCCCTCCACTTT
>TRBJ1-4|-|-|TRBV16
CASSQRTANEKLFF
TGTGCCAGCAGCCAACGGACAGCTAATGAAAAACTGTTTTTT
>TRBJ2-1|few|TRBD2|TRBV5-1
CASSLRAGALSYNEQFF
TGCGCCAGCAGCCTGCGAGCGGGGGCGTTGAGCTACAATGAGCAGTTCTTC
>TRBJ1-1|-|TRBD1|TRBV10-3
CAISDPRGPGHKNTEAFF
TGTGCCATCAGTGATCCGAGGGGGCCGGGACACAAGAACACTGAAGCTTTCTTT
>TRBJ1-5|few|-|TRBV18
CASSYEGPQPQHF
TGTGCCAGCTCATACGAGGGACCCCAGCCCCAGCATTTT
>TRBJ2-3|-|TRBD2|TRBV6-2/TRBV6-3
CASRLAGDWTDTQYF
TGTGCCAGCAGACTAGCGGGGGATTGGACAGATACGCAGTATTTT
>TRBJ1-5|few|-|TRBV7-6
CASREGENQPQHF
TGTGCCAGCAGGGAGGGGGAAAATCAGCCCCAGCATTTT
>TRBJ1-6|-|-|TRBV29-1
CSVSRGGPLHF
TGCAGCGTTTCACGGGGAGGACCCCTCCACTTT
>TRBJ1-1|-|-|TRBV7-2
CASSLVRSGSEAFF
TGTGCCAGCAGTTTAGTACGTAGTGGGTCTGAAGCTTTCTTT
>TRBJ2-1|-|TRBD1|TRBV6-2/TRBV6-3
CASSYPFQTGKMSNEQFF
TGTGCCAGCAGTTATCCTTTTCAGACAGGGAAAATGAGTAATGAGCAGTTCTTC
>TRBJ2-5|few|-|TRBV6-1
CASIPYGGTWETQYF
TGTGCCAGCATCCCTTACGGGGGAACTTGGGAGACCCAGTACTTC
>TRBJ2-7|-|-|TRBV20-1
CSARGDRDQDPYEQYF
TGCAGTGCTCGAGGCGACCGGGACCAGGATCCCTACGAGCAGTACTTC
>TRBJ2-3|-|TRBD2|TRBV7-4
CASSLEIAGSTDTQYF
TGTGCCAGCAGCTTAGAGATAGCGGGGAGCACAGATACGCAGTATTTT
>TRBJ2-7|-|-|TRBV12-3/TRBV12-4
CASSLVGIGTPTLEQYF
TGTGCCAGCAGTTTGGTGGGAATCGGGACCCCTACTCTCGAGCAGTACTTC
>TRBJ1-6|-|-|TRBV4-2
CASSQRRQDNSPLHF
TGTGCCAGCAGCCAACGAAGACAGGATAATTCACCCCTCCACTTT
>TRBJ2-1|few|TRBD2|TRBV7-2
CASSALSGGNEQFF
TGTGCCAGCAGCGCCCTCTCGGGGGGCAATGAGCAGTTCTTC
>TRBJ2-7|-|TRBD2|TRBV5-4
CASSLDGLAGGLRENEQYF
TGTGCCAGCAGCTTGGACGGACTAGCGGGGGGGCTGCGAGAGAACGAGCAGTACTTC
>TRBJ2-1|once|-|TRBV13
CASSSGRDGPNNERFF
TGTGCCAGCAGCTCCGGCCGGGACGGACCTAACAATGAGCGGTTCTTC
>TRBJ2-7|-|TRBD1|TRBV29-1
CSVEEGGQTFASEQYF
TGCAGCGTTGAAGAAGGGGGCCAGACCTTCGCTTCCGAGCAGTACTTC